This T cell receptor (beta chain) originates from a study of T cells in Graves' hyperthyroidism and ophthalmopathy. PBMCs were obtained from over 8.5 ml fresh peripheral blood. This CDR3 contains 15 residues. V was clipped by 1 base and J by 8 bases, with 15 bases between them. This clonotype was recorded many times. The antigen is unknown. Study results and limitations: Most thyroid clonotypes expanded above 0.001 appeared in blood too.

Amplification of TCR beta CDR3 regions was performed using RNA transcripts as template. A set of HTBI primers served as the primers for a first-round RT-PCR of the TCR CDR3. One entry per CDR3 protein results from TCRdb running MiXCR on the multiplex PCR reads. The sample lists a few hundred thousand distinct CDR3 sequences, less than 20% seen once, with roughly 49% in the top ten. The clonotype comes from a woman aged 45-65 years with Graves' hyperthyroidism. The rearrangement joins TRBV12-3 or TRBV12-4 to TRBJ2-4; D is possibly TRBD1 or TRBD2 (5 bases each). The source material was blood. In DNA form, the CDR3 reads TGTGCCAGCAGTTTAGGAGGAGGCAGGGCGGACATTCAGTACTTC. Translating it yields CASSLGGGRADIQYF.